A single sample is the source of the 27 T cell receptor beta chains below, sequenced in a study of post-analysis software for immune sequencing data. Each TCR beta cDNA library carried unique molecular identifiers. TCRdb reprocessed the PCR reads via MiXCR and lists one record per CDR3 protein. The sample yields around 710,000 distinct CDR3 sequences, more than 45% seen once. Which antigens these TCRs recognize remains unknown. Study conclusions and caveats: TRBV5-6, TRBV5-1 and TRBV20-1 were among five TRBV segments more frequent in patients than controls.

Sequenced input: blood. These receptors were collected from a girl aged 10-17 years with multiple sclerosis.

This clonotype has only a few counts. The CDR3, as DNA: TGTGCCAGCAGAGCGGCCGGGGACTACGAGCAGTACTTC. It codes for CASRAAGDYEQYF. J is TRBJ2-7 and V is TRBV12-3 or TRBV12-4, with TRBD2 as a possible D gene (5 bases). The CDR3 runs 13 residues. V lost 6 bases, J lost 3 bases, and 12 bases lay in between.

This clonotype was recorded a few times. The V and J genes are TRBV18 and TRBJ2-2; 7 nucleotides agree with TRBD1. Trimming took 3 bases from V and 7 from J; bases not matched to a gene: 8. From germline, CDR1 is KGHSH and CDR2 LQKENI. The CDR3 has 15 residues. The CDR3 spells CASSPGQVGSGELFF. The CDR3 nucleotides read TGTGCCAGCTCACCCGGACAGGTCGGAAGCGGGGAGCTGTTTTTT.

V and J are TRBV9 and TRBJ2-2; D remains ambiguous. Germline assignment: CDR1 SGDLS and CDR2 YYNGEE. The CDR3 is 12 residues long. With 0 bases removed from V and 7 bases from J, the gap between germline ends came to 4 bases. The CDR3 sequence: CASSVVVGELFF. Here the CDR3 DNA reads TGTGCCAGCAGCGTAGTGGTCGGGGAGCTGTTTTTT.

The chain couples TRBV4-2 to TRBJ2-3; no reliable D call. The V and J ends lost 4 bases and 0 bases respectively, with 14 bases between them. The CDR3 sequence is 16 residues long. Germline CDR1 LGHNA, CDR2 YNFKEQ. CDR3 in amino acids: CASSPGRAGSTDTQYF. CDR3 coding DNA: TGTGCCAGCAGCCCGGGTAGGGCTGGGAGCACAGATACGCAGTATTTT.

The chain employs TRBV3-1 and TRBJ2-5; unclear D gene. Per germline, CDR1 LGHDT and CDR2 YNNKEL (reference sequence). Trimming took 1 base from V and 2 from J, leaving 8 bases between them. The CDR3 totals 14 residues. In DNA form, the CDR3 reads TGTGCCAGCAGCCAAGGGGCCGGGCAAGAGACCCAGTACTTC. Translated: CASSQGAGQETQYF.

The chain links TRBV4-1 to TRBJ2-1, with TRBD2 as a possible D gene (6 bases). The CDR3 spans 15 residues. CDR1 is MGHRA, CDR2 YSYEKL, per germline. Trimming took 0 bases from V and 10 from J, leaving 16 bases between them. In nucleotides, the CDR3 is TGCGCCAGCAGCCAAGAGATGTGGGAGGACCGGGAGCAGTTCTTC. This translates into CASSQEMWEDREQFF.

The DNA for the CDR3 is TGCGCCAGCAGCCCAGAGCCGGGACTACCAACCTACGAGCAGTACTTC. This translates into CASSPEPGLPTYEQYF. This chain links TRBV5-1 with TRBJ2-7; 7 bases match TRBD2. CDR1 and CDR2 from the germline V gene are SGHRS and YFSETQ. Trimming at V came to 4 bases and at J to 2 bases, leaving 12 bases not matched to a gene. The CDR3 extends over 16 amino acids.

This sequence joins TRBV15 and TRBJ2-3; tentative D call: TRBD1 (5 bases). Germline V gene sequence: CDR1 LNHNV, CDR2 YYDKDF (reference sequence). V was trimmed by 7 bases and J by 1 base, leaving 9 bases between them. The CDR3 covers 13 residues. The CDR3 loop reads CATKIGGTDTQYF. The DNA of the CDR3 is TGTGCCACCAAGATAGGGGGCACAGATACGCAGTATTTT.

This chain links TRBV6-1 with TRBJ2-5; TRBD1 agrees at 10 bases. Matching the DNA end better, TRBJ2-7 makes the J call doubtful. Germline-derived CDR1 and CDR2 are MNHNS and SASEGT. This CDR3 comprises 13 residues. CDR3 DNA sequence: TGTGCCAGCAATACGGGACAGGGGACCGAGCAGTACTTC. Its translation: CASNTGQGTEQYF.

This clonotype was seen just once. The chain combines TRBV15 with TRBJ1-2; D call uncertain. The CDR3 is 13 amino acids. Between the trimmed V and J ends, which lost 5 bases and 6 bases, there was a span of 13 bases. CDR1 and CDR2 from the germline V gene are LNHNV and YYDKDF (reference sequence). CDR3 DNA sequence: TGTGCCACCAGCCCCCGGCGGTTGGATGGCTACACCTTC. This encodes CATSPRRLDGYTF. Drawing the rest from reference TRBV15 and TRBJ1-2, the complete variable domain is DAMVIQNPRYQVTQFGKPVTLSCSQTLNHNVMYWYQQKSSQAPKLLFHYYDKDFNNEADTPDNFQSRRPNTSFCFLDIRSPGLGDTAMYLCATSPRRLDGYTFGSGTRLTVV.

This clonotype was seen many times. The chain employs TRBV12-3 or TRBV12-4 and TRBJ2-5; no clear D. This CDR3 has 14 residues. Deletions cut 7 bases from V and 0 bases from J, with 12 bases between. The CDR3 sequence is CASTPRANQETQYF. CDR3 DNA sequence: TGTGCCAGCACCCCTCGGGCGAACCAAGAGACCCAGTACTTC.

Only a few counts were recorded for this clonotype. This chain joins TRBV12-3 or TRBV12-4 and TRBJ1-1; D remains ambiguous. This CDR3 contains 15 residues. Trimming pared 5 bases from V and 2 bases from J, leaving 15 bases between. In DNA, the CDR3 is TGTGCCAGCAGTGCCCCGGGCAGGTTTAACACTGAAGCTTTCTTT. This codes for CASSAPGRFNTEAFF.

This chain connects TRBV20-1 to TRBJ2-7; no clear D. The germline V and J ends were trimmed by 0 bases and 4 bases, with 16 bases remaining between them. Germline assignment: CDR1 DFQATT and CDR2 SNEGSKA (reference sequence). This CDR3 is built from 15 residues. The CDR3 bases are TGCAGTGCTAGAGATCCGGATACCCATCATTACGAGCAGTACTTC. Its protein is CSARDPDTHHYEQYF.

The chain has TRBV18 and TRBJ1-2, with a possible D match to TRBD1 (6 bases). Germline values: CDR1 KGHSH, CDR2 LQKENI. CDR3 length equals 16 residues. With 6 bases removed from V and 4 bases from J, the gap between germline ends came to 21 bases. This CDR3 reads CASSPRDNPSAYGYTF. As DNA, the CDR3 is TGTGCCAGCTCTCCCCGGGACAACCCTTCGGCCTATGGCTACACCTTC.

The CDR3 is CASSQTSGRAVADTQYF. The CDR3 bases are TGTGCCAGCAGCCAAACTAGCGGGAGGGCTGTTGCGGATACGCAGTATTTT. The V and J genes are TRBV7-2 and TRBJ2-3; the match to TRBD2 covers 13 bases. Trimming removed 5 bases from V and 6 bases from J; junction bases left unmatched: 11. The CDR3 has 17 amino acids. Germline values: CDR1 SGHTA, CDR2 FQGNSA.

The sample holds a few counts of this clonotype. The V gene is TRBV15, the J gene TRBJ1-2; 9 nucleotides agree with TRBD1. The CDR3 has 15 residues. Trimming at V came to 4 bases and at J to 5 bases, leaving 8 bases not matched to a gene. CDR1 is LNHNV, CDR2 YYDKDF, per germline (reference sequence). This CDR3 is CATSKGQGGLYGYTF. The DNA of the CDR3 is TGTGCCACCAGCAAGGGACAGGGAGGACTTTATGGCTACACCTTC.

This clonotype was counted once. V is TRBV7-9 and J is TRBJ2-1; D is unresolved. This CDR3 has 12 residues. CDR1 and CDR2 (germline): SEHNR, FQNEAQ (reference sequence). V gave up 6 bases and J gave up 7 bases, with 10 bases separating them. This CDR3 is CASRPNTNEQFF. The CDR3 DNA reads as TGTGCCAGCAGGCCTAATACGAATGAGCAGTTCTTC.

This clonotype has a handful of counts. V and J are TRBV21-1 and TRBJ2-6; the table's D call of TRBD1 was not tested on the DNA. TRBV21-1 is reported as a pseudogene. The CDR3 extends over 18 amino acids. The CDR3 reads CASSKALTGGSGANVLTF. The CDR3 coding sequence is TGTGCCAGCAGCAAAGCGCTGACAGGGGGCTCTGGGGCCAACGTCCTGACTTTC.

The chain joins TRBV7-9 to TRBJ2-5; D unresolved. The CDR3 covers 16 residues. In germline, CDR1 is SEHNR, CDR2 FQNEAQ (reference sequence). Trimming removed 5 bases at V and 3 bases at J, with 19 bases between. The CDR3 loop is CASSLRILMGKETQYF. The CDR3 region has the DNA TGTGCCAGCAGCCTACGGATCCTTATGGGTAAAGAGACCCAGTACTTC.

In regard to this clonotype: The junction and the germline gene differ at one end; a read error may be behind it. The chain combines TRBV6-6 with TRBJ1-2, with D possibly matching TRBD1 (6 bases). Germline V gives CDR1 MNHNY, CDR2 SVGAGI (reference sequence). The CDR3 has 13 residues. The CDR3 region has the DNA TGTGCCATCCAAGGGGGGGGTTACTACGGCTACACCTTC. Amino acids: CAIQGGGYYGYTF.

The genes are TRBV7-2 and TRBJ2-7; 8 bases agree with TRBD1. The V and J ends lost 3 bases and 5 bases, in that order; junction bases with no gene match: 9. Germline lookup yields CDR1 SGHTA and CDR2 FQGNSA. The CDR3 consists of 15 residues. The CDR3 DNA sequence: TGTGCCAGCAGCTTTGTTGACAGGGGAGTCGACGAGCAGTACTTC. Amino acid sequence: CASSFVDRGVDEQYF.

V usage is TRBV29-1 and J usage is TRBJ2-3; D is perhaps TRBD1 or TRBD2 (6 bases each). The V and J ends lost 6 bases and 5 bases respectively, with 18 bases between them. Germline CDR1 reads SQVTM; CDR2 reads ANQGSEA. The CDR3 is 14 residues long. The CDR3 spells CSVYPRGVGDTQYF. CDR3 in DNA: TGCAGCGTCTACCCGAGGGGGGTGGGAGATACGCAGTATTTT.

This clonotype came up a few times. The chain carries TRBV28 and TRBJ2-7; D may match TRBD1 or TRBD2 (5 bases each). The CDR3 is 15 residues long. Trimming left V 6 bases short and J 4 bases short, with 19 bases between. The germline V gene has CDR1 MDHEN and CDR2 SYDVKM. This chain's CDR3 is CASSSPPGARYEQYF. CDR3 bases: TGTGCCAGCAGCTCCCCCCCCGGGGCTCGGTACGAGCAGTACTTC.

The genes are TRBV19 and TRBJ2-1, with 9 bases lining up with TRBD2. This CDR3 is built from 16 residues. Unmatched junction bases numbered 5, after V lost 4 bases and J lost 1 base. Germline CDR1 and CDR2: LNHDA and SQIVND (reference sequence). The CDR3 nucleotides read TGTGCCAGTAGTACCGTCCTAGCGGGGTCCTACAATGAGCAGTTCTTC. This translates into CASSTVLAGSYNEQFF.

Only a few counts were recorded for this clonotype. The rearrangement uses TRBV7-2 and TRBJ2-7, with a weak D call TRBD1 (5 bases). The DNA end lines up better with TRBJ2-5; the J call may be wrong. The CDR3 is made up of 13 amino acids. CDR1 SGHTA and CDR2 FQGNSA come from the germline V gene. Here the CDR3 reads CASSPTDRETQYF. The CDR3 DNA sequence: TGTGCCAGCAGCCCGACAGACCGGGAGACCCAGTACTTC.

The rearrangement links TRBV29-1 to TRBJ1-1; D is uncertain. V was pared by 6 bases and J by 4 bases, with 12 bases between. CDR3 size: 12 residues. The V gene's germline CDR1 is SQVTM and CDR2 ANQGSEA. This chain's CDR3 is CSVVPGGTEAFF. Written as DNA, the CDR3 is TGCAGCGTGGTACCCGGAGGCACTGAAGCTTTCTTT.

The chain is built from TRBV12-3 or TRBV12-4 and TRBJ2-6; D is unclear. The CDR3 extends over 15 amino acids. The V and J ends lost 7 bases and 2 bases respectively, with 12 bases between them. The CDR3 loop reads CASNLLAAGANVLTF. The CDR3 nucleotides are TGTGCCAGCAACCTTTTGGCAGCTGGGGCCAACGTCCTGACTTTC.